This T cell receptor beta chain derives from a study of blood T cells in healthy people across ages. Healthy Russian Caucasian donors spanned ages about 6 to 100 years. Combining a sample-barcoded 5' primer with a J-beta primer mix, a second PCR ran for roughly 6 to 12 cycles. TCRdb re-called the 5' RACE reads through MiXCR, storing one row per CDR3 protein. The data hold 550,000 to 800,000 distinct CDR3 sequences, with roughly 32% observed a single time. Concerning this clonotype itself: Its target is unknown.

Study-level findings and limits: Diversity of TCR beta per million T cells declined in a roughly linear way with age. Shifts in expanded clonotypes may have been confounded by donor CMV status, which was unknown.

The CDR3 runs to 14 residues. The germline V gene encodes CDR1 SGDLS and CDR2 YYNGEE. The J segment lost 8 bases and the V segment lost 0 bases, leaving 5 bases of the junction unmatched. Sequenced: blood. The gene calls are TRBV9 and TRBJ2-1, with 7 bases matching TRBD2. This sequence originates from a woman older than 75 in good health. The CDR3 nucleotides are TGTGCCAGCAGCGTAGAGGGCGGGAGTGATGAGCAGTTCTTC. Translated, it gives CASSVEGGSDEQFF.